This section outlines one T cell receptor beta chain sequence together with its context. What it binds is unknown. The sample carries other DNA sequences with the same CDR3. The PCR ran on 60 Vbeta and 13 Jbeta primers. Some clones are missing from TCRdb's copy, which holds only in-frame ones; the method was immunoSEQ multiplex PCR. The table records roughly 120,000 clones, 80% of them present only once. This specimen comes from a study of cytomegalovirus exposure and HLA in healthy donors. The overall study: In terms of ancestry, the Caucasian-associated cluster contained 75% to 90% of the roughly 400 genotyped donors.

Whole-study findings and limits: What a later analysis showed was that several of the most significant clusters appeared linked to common viral pathogens. In a later analysis, CMV-associated beta chains were mostly HLA-associated, it appeared.

This CDR3 comprises 14 residues. CDR1 and CDR2 (germline): SGHRS, YFSETQ. Trimming removed 4 bases from V and 1 base from J, with 8 bases in between. The V and J genes are TRBV5-1 and TRBJ2-2, with D perhaps TRBD1 (5 bases). The TCR comes from a female donor in good health and CMV-seropositive. The sequencing sample was made of PBMCs. The CDR3 DNA reads as TGCGCCAGCAGCCCAACAGGGAACACCGGGGAGCTGTTTTTT. The encoded protein is CASSPTGNTGELFF.